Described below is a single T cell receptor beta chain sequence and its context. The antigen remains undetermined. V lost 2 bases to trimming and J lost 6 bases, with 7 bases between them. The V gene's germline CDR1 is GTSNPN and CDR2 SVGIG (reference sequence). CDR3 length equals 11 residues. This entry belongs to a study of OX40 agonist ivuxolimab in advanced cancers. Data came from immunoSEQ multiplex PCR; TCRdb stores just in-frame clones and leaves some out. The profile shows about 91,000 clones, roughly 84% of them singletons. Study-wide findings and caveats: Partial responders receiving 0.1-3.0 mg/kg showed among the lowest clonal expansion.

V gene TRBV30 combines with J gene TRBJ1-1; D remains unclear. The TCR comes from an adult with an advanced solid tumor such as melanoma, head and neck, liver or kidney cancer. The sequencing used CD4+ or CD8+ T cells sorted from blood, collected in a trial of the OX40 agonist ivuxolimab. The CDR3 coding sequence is TGTGCCTGGAGTCCCCTCGCTGAAGCTTTCTTT. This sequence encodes CAWSPLAEAFF.